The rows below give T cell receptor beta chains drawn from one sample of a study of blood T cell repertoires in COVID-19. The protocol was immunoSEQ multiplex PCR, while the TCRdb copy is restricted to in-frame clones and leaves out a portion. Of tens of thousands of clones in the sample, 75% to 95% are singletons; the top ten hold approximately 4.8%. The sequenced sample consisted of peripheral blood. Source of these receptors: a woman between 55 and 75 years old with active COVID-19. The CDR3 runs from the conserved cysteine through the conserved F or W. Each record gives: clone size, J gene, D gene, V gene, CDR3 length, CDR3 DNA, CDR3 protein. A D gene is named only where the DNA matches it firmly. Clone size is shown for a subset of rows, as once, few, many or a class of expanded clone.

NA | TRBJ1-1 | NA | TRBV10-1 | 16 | TGCGCCAGCAGTGAGTCGAATCCGGGATTCAACACTGAAGCTTTCTTT | CASSESNPGFNTEAFF
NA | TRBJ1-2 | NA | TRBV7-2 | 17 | TGTGCCAGCAGCCAAGGAGCGGGGCGCTTAGCTAACTATGGCTACACCTTC | CASSQGAGRLANYGYTF
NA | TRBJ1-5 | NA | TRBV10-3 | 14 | TGTGCCATCGGGACGGGGGATAGCAATCAGCCCCAGCATTTT | CAIGTGDSNQPQHF
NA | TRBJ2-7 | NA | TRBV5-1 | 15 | TGCGCCAGCAGCTTGGATTTCGTAGGCGGGTACGAGCAGTACTTC | CASSLDFVGGYEQYF
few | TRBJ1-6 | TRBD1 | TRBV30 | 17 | TGTGCCTGGAGTGTACATGGACAGGAGCTCCTAAATTCACCCCTCCACTTT | CAWSVHGQELLNSPLHF
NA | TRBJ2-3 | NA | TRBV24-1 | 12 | TGTGCCACCAGCCCCTATGGAGATACGCAGTATTTT | CATSPYGDTQYF
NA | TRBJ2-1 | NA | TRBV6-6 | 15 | TGTGCCAGCCGGGGTGGGGGGATCGCAAGGGAAGAGCAGTTCTTC | CASRGGGIAREEQFF
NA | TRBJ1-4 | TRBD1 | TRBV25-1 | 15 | TGTGCCAGCAGTGACTCCGGGACAGCCTATGAAAAACTGTTTTTT | CASSDSGTAYEKLFF
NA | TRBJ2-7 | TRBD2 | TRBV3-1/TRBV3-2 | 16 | TGTGCCAGCAGCCGGAAAACTAGCGGGAACAATGGCGAGCAGTACTTC | CASSRKTSGNNGEQYF
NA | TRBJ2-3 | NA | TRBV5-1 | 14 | TGCGCCAGCAGCACGGACTCCACCACAGATACGCAGTATTTT | CASSTDSTTDTQYF
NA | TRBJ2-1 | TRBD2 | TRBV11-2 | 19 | TGTGCCAGCAGCTCAACCGACCCCCGGGCTAGCGGGAGGTTGGGTGAGCAGTTCTTC | CASSSTDPRASGRLGEQFF
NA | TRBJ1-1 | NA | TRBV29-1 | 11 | TGCAGCGTCAATAGGGGAACTGAAGCTTTCTTT | CSVNRGTEAFF
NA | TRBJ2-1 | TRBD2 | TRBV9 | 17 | TGTGCCAGCAGCGTAGACGGGGGTGCGGGAGCCCTCAATGAGCAGTTCTTC | CASSVDGGAGALNEQFF
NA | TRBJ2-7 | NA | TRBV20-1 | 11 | TGCAGTGCCGGGGGTACCGACGAGCAGTACTTC | CSAGGTDEQYF
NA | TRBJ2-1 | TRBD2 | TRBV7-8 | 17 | TGTGCCAGCAGCTTAGACGTTCGGCTAGCGGGAGTCCATGAGCAGTTCTTC | CASSLDVRLAGVHEQFF
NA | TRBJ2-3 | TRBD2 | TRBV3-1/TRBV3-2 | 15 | TGTGCCAGCAGCCTCTCTAGCGGGCCTACAGATACGCAGTATTTT | CASSLSSGPTDTQYF
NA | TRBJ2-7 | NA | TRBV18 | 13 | TGTGCCAGCTCACCCGCCGGAGACTACGAGCAGTACTTC | CASSPAGDYEQYF
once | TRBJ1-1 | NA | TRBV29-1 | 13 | TGCAGCGTCGGAACGGGGAGGGTCACTGAAGCTTTCTTT | CSVGTGRVTEAFF
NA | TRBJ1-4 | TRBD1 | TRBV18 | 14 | TGTGCCAGCTCACCAACAGGGGGCGATGAAAAACTGTTTTTT | CASSPTGGDEKLFF
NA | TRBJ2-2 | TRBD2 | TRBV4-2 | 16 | TGTGCCAGCAGCCCCTTGGGGAGGGTCGACACCGGGGAGCTGTTTTTT | CASSPLGRVDTGELFF
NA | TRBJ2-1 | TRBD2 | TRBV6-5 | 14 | TGTGCCAGCAGTCCTAGCGGGAGACGGAATGAGCAGTTCTTC | CASSPSGRRNEQFF
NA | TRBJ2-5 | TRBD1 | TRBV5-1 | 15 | TGCGCCAGCCCTATACAGGGGGCGCGGGGAGAGACCCAGTACTTC | CASPIQGARGETQYF
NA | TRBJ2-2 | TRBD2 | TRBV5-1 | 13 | TGCGCCAGCCAGCGGGAGGTAACCGGGGAGCTGTTTTTT | CASQREVTGELFF
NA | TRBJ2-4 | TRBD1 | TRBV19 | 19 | TGTGCCAGTAGTGCCCGGGACAGGGACCCTGCGGCCCATAAAAACATTCAGTACTTC | CASSARDRDPAAHKNIQYF